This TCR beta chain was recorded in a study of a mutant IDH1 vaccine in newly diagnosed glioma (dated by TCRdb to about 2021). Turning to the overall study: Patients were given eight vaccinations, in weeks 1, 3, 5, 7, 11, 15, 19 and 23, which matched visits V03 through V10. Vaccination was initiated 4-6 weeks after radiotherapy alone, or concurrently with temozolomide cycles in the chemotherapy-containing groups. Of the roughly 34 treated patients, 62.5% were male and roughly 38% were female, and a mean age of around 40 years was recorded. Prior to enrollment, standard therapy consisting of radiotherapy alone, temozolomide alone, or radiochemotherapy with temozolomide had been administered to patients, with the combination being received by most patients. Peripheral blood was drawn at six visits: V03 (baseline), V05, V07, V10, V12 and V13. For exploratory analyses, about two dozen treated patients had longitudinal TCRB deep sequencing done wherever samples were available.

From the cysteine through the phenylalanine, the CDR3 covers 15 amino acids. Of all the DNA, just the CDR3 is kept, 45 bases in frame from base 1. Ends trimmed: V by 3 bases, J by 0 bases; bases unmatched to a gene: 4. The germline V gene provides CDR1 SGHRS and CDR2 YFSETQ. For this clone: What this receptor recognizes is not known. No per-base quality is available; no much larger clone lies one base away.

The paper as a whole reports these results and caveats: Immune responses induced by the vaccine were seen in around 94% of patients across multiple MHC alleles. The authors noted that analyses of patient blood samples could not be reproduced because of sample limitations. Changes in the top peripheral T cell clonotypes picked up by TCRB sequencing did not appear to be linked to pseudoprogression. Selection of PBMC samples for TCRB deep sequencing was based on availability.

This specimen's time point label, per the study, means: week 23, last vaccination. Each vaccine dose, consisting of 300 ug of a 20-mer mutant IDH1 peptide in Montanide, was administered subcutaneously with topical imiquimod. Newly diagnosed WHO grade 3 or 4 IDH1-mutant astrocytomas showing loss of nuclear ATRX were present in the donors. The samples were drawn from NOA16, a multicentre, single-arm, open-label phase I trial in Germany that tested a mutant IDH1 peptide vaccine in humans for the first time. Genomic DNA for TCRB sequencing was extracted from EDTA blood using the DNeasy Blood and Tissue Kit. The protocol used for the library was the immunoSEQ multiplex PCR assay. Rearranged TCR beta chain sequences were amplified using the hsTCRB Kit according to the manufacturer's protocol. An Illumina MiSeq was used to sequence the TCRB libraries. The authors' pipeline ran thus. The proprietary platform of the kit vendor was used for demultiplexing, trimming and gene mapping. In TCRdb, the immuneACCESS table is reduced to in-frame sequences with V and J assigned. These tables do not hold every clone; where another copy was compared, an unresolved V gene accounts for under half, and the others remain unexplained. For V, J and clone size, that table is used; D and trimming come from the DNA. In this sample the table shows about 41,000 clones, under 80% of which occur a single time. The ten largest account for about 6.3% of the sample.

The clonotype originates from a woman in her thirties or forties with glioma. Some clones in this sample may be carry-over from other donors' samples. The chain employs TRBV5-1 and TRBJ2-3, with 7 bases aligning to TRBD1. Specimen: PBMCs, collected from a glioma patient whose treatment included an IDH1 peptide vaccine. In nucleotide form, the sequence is TGCGCCAGCAGCTCGCCGGGACAGAGCACAGATACGCAGTATTTT. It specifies CASSSPGQSTDTQYF.